A selection of T cell receptor beta chains follows, all from one sample in a study of T cell responses to AZD1222 COVID-19 vaccine. Assay: immunoSEQ multiplex PCR; the TCRdb copy retains only in-frame clones and omits some. The sample yields about 110,000 clones, 70% to 90% seen once. Sequenced material: peripheral blood, taken on day 0 of MenACWY control vaccination. The source of these receptors is an adult in good health. Both conserved end residues are part of each CDR3. A D gene is named only where the DNA matches it firmly. Rows may omit the clone size; those that give it use once, few, many or a size class.

j_call: TRBJ1-1
cdr3_length: 16
d_call: NA
v_call: TRBV3-1/TRBV3-2
clone_size: NA
cdr3_aa: CASRNKGVRGRTEAFF
cdr3_nt: TGTGCCAGCAGAAACAAGGGGGTGAGGGGTCGCACTGAAGCTTTCTTT

j_call: TRBJ2-5
cdr3_length: 15
d_call: TRBD2
v_call: TRBV18
clone_size: NA
cdr3_aa: CASSPRLADQETQYF
cdr3_nt: TGTGCCAGCTCACCAAGACTAGCGGATCAAGAGACCCAGTACTTC

j_call: TRBJ2-7
cdr3_length: 12
d_call: NA
v_call: TRBV7-9
clone_size: NA
cdr3_aa: CASSLTGYEQYF
cdr3_nt: TGTGCCAGCAGCCTGACAGGCTACGAGCAGTACTTC

j_call: TRBJ1-2
cdr3_length: 15
d_call: TRBD1
v_call: TRBV3-1/TRBV3-2
clone_size: NA
cdr3_aa: CASSQVRQGASGYTF
cdr3_nt: TGTGCCAGCAGCCAAGTGAGACAGGGGGCAAGTGGCTACACCTTC

j_call: TRBJ2-4
cdr3_length: 13
d_call: NA
v_call: TRBV7-2
clone_size: NA
cdr3_aa: CASSFKGVNIQYF
cdr3_nt: TGTGCCAGCAGCTTTAAGGGGGTCAACATTCAGTACTTC

j_call: TRBJ2-7
cdr3_length: 14
d_call: NA
v_call: TRBV3-1/TRBV3-2
clone_size: NA
cdr3_aa: CASSQGQPGYEQYF
cdr3_nt: TGTGCCAGCAGCCAAGGACAGCCGGGCTACGAGCAGTACTTC

j_call: TRBJ2-2
cdr3_length: 17
d_call: NA
v_call: TRBV5-5
clone_size: few
cdr3_aa: CASSPRTTGAYTGELFF
cdr3_nt: TGTGCCAGCAGCCCCAGGACAACAGGTGCATACACCGGGGAGCTGTTTTTT

j_call: TRBJ2-7
cdr3_length: 20
d_call: TRBD2
v_call: TRBV5-4
clone_size: NA
cdr3_aa: CASSPRASGGASLFHYEQYF
cdr3_nt: TGTGCCAGCAGCCCAAGGGCTAGCGGGGGGGCCTCCCTATTCCACTACGAGCAGTACTTC

j_call: TRBJ2-2
cdr3_length: 18
d_call: NA
v_call: TRBV4-3
clone_size: NA
cdr3_aa: CASSQQPGGAMNTGELFF
cdr3_nt: TGCGCCAGCAGCCAACAACCCGGAGGGGCGATGAACACCGGGGAGCTGTTTTTT

j_call: TRBJ2-2
cdr3_length: 16
d_call: NA
v_call: TRBV7-6
clone_size: NA
cdr3_aa: CASSPAGREYTGELFF
cdr3_nt: TGTGCCAGCAGCCCAGCGGGCAGGGAATACACCGGGGAGCTGTTTTTT

j_call: TRBJ2-6
cdr3_length: 15
d_call: NA
v_call: TRBV6-5
clone_size: once
cdr3_aa: CASSYDGAGANVLTF
cdr3_nt: TGTGCCAGCAGTTACGATGGTGCTGGGGCCAACGTCCTGACTTTC

j_call: TRBJ2-3
cdr3_length: 14
d_call: TRBD2
v_call: TRBV24-1
clone_size: NA
cdr3_aa: CATSPAGVSDTQYF
cdr3_nt: TGTGCCACCAGTCCAGCGGGAGTTTCAGATACGCAGTATTTT

j_call: TRBJ2-1
cdr3_length: 16
d_call: TRBD2
v_call: TRBV5-1
clone_size: NA
cdr3_aa: CASSLGIAGGWNEQFF
cdr3_nt: TGCGCCAGCAGCTTGGGAATAGCGGGAGGATGGAATGAGCAGTTCTTC

j_call: TRBJ1-1
cdr3_length: 15
d_call: NA
v_call: TRBV9
clone_size: NA
cdr3_aa: CASSPRRGWNTEAFF
cdr3_nt: TGTGCCAGCAGCCCACGAAGGGGATGGAACACTGAAGCTTTCTTT

j_call: TRBJ2-3
cdr3_length: 14
d_call: NA
v_call: TRBV5-1
clone_size: NA
cdr3_aa: CASWNTGSTDTQYF
cdr3_nt: TGCGCCAGCTGGAATACGGGGAGCACAGATACGCAGTATTTT

j_call: TRBJ1-5
cdr3_length: 16
d_call: TRBD1
v_call: TRBV5-6
clone_size: NA
cdr3_aa: CASSRTGGAENQPQHF
cdr3_nt: TGTGCCAGCAGCCGGACAGGGGGCGCCGAAAATCAGCCCCAGCATTTT

j_call: TRBJ2-7
cdr3_length: 15
d_call: TRBD1
v_call: TRBV7-3
clone_size: NA
cdr3_aa: CASSLGTGGWYEQYF
cdr3_nt: TGTGCCAGCAGCTTAGGGACAGGGGGCTGGTACGAGCAGTACTTC

j_call: TRBJ1-1
cdr3_length: 14
d_call: NA
v_call: TRBV4-1
clone_size: once
cdr3_aa: CASSQGHLNTEAFF
cdr3_nt: TGCGCCAGCAGCCAAGGACACTTGAACACTGAAGCTTTCTTT

j_call: TRBJ2-1
cdr3_length: 15
d_call: TRBD2
v_call: TRBV7-3
clone_size: NA
cdr3_aa: CASSPLAGVVNEQFF
cdr3_nt: TGTGCCAGCAGCCCCCTAGCGGGGGTGGTCAATGAGCAGTTCTTC

j_call: TRBJ2-7
cdr3_length: 16
d_call: TRBD2
v_call: TRBV9
clone_size: NA
cdr3_aa: CASSVQAGTGSYEQYF
cdr3_nt: TGTGCCAGCAGCGTCCAAGCGGGGACCGGCTCCTACGAGCAGTACTTC

j_call: TRBJ1-2
cdr3_length: 15
d_call: NA
v_call: TRBV30
clone_size: NA
cdr3_aa: CAWSVGGTELYGYTF
cdr3_nt: TGTGCCTGGAGTGTAGGAGGGACGGAACTTTATGGCTACACCTTC

j_call: TRBJ2-5
cdr3_length: 15
d_call: TRBD1
v_call: TRBV7-2
clone_size: NA
cdr3_aa: CASSPDRGREETQYF
cdr3_nt: TGTGCCAGCAGCCCGGACAGGGGGCGAGAAGAGACCCAGTACTTC

j_call: TRBJ2-5
cdr3_length: 14
d_call: NA
v_call: TRBV6-1
clone_size: NA
cdr3_aa: CASSPDRGWVFQYF
cdr3_nt: TGTGCCAGCAGCCCCGATCGAGGATGGGTTTTCCAGTACTTC

j_call: TRBJ2-3
cdr3_length: 13
d_call: NA
v_call: TRBV5-1
clone_size: NA
cdr3_aa: CASSPQGTDTQYF
cdr3_nt: TGCGCCAGCAGCCCCCAGGGCACAGATACGCAGTATTTT

j_call: TRBJ1-2
cdr3_length: 14
d_call: NA
v_call: TRBV7-9
clone_size: NA
cdr3_aa: CASNPNAGPYGYTF
cdr3_nt: TGTGCCAGCAACCCAAACGCGGGGCCCTATGGCTACACCTTC

j_call: TRBJ1-2
cdr3_length: 13
d_call: NA
v_call: TRBV12-3/TRBV12-4
clone_size: NA
cdr3_aa: CASSRGEVYGYTF
cdr3_nt: TGTGCCAGCAGCAGAGGGGAGGTCTATGGCTACACCTTC

j_call: TRBJ1-4
cdr3_length: 15
d_call: NA
v_call: TRBV5-1
clone_size: NA
cdr3_aa: CASSLGPAGDEKLFF
cdr3_nt: TGCGCCAGCAGCCTGGGGCCGGCGGGGGATGAAAAACTGTTTTTT

j_call: TRBJ1-2
cdr3_length: 15
d_call: TRBD1
v_call: TRBV6-5
clone_size: NA
cdr3_aa: CASQGADGVGYGYTF
cdr3_nt: TGTGCCAGCCAGGGGGCAGACGGCGTGGGCTATGGCTACACCTTC

j_call: TRBJ1-1
cdr3_length: 13
d_call: NA
v_call: TRBV5-1
clone_size: NA
cdr3_aa: CASSRAGSEKAFF
cdr3_nt: TGCGCCAGCAGCCGGGCCGGGTCAGAAAAAGCTTTCTTT

j_call: TRBJ1-6
cdr3_length: 16
d_call: TRBD1
v_call: TRBV19
clone_size: NA
cdr3_aa: CASSQFPGQQNSPLHF
cdr3_nt: TGTGCCAGTAGTCAATTTCCGGGACAGCAGAATTCACCCCTCCACTTT

j_call: TRBJ1-2
cdr3_length: 14
d_call: NA
v_call: TRBV14
clone_size: NA
cdr3_aa: CASSLVFGGYGYTF
cdr3_nt: TGTGCCAGCAGCCTCGTCTTTGGGGGCTATGGCTACACCTTC